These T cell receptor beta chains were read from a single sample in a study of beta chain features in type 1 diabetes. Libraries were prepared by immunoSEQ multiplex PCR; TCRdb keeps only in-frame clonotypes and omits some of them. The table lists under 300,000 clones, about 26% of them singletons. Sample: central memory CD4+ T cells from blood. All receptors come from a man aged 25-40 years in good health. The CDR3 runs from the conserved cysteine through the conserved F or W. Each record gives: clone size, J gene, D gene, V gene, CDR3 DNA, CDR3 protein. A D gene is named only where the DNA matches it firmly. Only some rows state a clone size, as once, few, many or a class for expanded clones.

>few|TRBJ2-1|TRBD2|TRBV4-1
TGCGCCAGCAGCCAAGATCGGGGCGGGAGCTACAATGAGCAGTTCTTC
CASSQDRGGSYNEQFF
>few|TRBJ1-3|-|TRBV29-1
TGCAGCGTCACACAGGGCTCTGGAAACACCATATATTTT
CSVTQGSGNTIYF
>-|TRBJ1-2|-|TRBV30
TGTGCCTGGAGGAGAAGTGGGGAGGGCTATGGCTACACCTTC
CAWRRSGEGYGYTF
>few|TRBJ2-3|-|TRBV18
TGTGCCAGCTCACCGAAGGGGGGGAGCACAGATACGCAGTATTTT
CASSPKGGSTDTQYF
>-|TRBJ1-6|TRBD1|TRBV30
TGTGCCTGGAGTGTAGTTTGGGACAGGGGGGACTCACCCCTCCACTTT
CAWSVVWDRGDSPLHF
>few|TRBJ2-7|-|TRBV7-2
TGTGCCAGCAGCCGGGACGGATCCTACGAGCAGTACTTC
CASSRDGSYEQYF
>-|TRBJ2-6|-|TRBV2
TGTGCCAGCAGTGAAGTCCAGGCTGGGGCCAACGTCCTGACTTTC
CASSEVQAGANVLTF
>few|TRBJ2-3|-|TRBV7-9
TGTGCCAGCAGCTCCCGGACAGCAACTAGCACAGATACGCAGTATTTT
CASSSRTATSTDTQYF
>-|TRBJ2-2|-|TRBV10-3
TGTGCCATCAGTGAGTGGCACAACACCGGGGAGCTGTTTTTT
CAISEWHNTGELFF
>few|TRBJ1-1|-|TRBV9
TGTGCCAGCAGCGTAGTTCCAGGGGTGAACACTGAAGCTTTCTTT
CASSVVPGVNTEAFF
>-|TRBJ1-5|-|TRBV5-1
TGCGCCAGCAGCGCGACAGGTAGCAATCAGCCCCAGCATTTT
CASSATGSNQPQHF
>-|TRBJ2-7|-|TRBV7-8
TGTGCCAGCAGCCCATCTGAGCGAGCCTACGAGCAGTACTTC
CASSPSERAYEQYF
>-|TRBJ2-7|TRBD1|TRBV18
TGTGCCAGCTCAGCCGGGACAGGGGCCTACGAGCAGTACTTC
CASSAGTGAYEQYF
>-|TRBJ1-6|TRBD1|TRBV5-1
TGCGCCAGCAGCCCGGAAGGGACAGGTAATTCACCCCTCCACTTT
CASSPEGTGNSPLHF
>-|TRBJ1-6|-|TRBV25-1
TGTGCCAGCAGTAGCAGGGCTAACAATTCACCCCTCCACTTT
CASSSRANNSPLHF
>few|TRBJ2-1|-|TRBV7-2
TGTGCCAGCAGCGTCTCTTACAGGGTTGAGCAGTTCTTC
CASSVSYRVEQFF
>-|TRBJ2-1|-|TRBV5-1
TGCGCCAGCAGTAATGGTCTAGAGTTCAATGAGCAGTTCTTC
CASSNGLEFNEQFF
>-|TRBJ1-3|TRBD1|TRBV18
TGTGCCAGCTCGCCGGACAGGAACTCTGGAAACACCATATATTTT
CASSPDRNSGNTIYF
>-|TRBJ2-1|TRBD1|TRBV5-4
TGTGCCAGCAGCCCGGTGAGACAGGGGAATAATGAGCAGTTCTTC
CASSPVRQGNNEQFF
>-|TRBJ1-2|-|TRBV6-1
TGTGCCAGCAGTGAGTCCGGGAACTATGGCTACACCTTC
CASSESGNYGYTF
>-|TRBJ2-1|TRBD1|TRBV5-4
TGTGCCAGCAGCTTGGCCGGGACAGGATTAATGATTGGGCAGTTCTTC
CASSLAGTGLMIGQFF
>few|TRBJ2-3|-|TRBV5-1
TGCGCCAGCAGCGTCGGGACTTCCCTTAGCACAGATACGCAGTATTTT
CASSVGTSLSTDTQYF
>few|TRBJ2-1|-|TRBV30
TGTGCCTGGAACCCCCTCGGTCCCCGCCCCTACAATGAGCAGTTCTTC
CAWNPLGPRPYNEQFF
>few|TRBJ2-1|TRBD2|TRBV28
TGTGCCAGCAGATTAGCGGGAGGGTCAAATGAGCAGTTCTTC
CASRLAGGSNEQFF
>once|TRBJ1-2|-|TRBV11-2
TGTGCCAGCAGCTTAGAACAGGCTGGCTACACCTTC
CASSLEQAGYTF
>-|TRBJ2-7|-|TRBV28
TGTGCCAGCAGTACTCCAGCCCCAGCGTACGAGCAGTACTTC
CASSTPAPAYEQYF
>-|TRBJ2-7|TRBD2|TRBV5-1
TGCGCCAGCAGCTTGTCCCTAAAAAGCGGGAGGGATAACGAGCAGTACTTC
CASSLSLKSGRDNEQYF
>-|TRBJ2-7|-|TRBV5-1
TGCGCCAGCAGCTTGGGAGGGTCAGCGGCCTACGAGCAGTACTTC
CASSLGGSAAYEQYF
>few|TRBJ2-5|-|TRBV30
TGTGCCGGAACCGGGGCCTACCAAGAGACCCAGTACTTC
CAGTGAYQETQYF
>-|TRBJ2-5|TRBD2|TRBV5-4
TGTGCCAGCAGCTTTACTAGCGGGAGGGGGGAGACCCAGTACTTC
CASSFTSGRGETQYF
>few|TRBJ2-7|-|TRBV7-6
TGTGCCAGCAGCCCCCGGGGCCCCTACGAGCAGTACTTC
CASSPRGPYEQYF
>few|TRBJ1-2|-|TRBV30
TGTGCCTGGAGAATTGCTGCAGGGTCCGGTGGCTACACCTTC
CAWRIAAGSGGYTF
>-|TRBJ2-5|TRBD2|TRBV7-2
TGTGCCAGCAGCAGAGGACTAGCGGGGGAGACCCAGTACTTC
CASSRGLAGETQYF
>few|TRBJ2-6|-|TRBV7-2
TGTGCCAGCAGCTTAGGGGTCACAGGGTGGGCGTCTGGGGCCAACGTCCTGACTTTC
CASSLGVTGWASGANVLTF
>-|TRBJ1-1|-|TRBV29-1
TGCAGCGTTCGCCGACAGGCTAACACTGAAGCTTTCTTT
CSVRRQANTEAFF
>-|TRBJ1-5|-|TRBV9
TGTGCCAGCAGCGTAGGGGAAGGGACCAATCAGCCCCAGCATTTT
CASSVGEGTNQPQHF
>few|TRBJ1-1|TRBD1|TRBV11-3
TGTGCCAGCAGCTTGGGACAGGCGACTGAAGCTTTCTTT
CASSLGQATEAFF
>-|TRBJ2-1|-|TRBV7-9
TGTGCCAGCAGCTTAGCCGCACGGGGTGAGCAGTTCTTC
CASSLAARGEQFF
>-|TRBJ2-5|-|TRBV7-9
TGTGCCAGCAGCTTCCCTGCCGGGGTAGAGACCCAGTACTTC
CASSFPAGVETQYF
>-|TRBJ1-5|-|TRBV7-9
TGTGCCAGCAGCTTCAGGGGCGGAGGGGAACAGCATTTT
CASSFRGGGEQHF
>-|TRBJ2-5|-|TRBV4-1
TGCGCCAGCAGCCAGGGCCAGGGGGGGGAGACCCAGTACTTC
CASSQGQGGETQYF
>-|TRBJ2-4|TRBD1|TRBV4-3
TGCGCCAGCAGCCTAGAGGGACAGGGGAAAAACATTCAGTACTTC
CASSLEGQGKNIQYF
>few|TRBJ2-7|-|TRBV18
TGTGCCAGCTCACCACTTGTGGGAAGCTACGAGCAGTACTTC
CASSPLVGSYEQYF
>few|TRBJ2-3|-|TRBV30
TGTGCCTGGAGTGTTTCGCAAGATACGCAGTATTTT
CAWSVSQDTQYF
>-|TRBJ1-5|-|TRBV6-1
TGTGCCAGCAGTGAAGTACTGCCCCAGCCCCAGCATTTT
CASSEVLPQPQHF
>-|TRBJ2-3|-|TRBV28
TGTGCCAGCAGTTACCAGAAAGGGAGCACAGATACGCAGTATTTT
CASSYQKGSTDTQYF
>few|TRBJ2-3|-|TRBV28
TGTGCCAGCAGTTTTTCGGTGGCGGGGGCCACAGATACGCAGTATTTT
CASSFSVAGATDTQYF
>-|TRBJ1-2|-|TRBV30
TGTGCCTGGAGTGAGCAGAGCTACTATGGCTACACCTTC
CAWSEQSYYGYTF
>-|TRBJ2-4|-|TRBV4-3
TGCGCCAGCAGCCAAGATCCAGGGCTAGCCAAAAACATTCAGTACTTC
CASSQDPGLAKNIQYF
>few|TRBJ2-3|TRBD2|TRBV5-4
TGTGCCAGCAGCCGCAGCGGGGGCACAGATACGCAGTATTTT
CASSRSGGTDTQYF
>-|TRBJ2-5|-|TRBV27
TGTGCCAGCAGCCCTCGTTTAGGAGAGACCCAGTACTTC
CASSPRLGETQYF
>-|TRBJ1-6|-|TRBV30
TGTGCCTGGACACCAGGTGGGCGTTCACCCCTCCACTTT
CAWTPGGRSPLHF
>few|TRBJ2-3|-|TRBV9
TGTGCCAGCAGCGTTGGACGCCCTAGCACAGATACGCAGTATTTT
CASSVGRPSTDTQYF